These 30 T cell receptor beta chains were all obtained from the same sample, sequenced in a study of shared clonotypes between healthy human individuals. Selected positively for CCR7 and CD45RO-negative, naive CD8 cells excluded terminally differentiated effector memory CD45RA+ cells. Sequencing used immunoSEQ multiplex PCR; TCRdb keeps in-frame clones, though not all of them. The sample has some 2.1 million clones, 85% to 95% seen once. The sample taken for sequencing was naive CD8+ T cells sorted from blood. The receptors originated from a man younger than 35 in good health.

The V call is TRBV2, the J call TRBJ1-2; D possibly corresponds to TRBD1 (5 bases). V lost 7 bases, J lost 0 bases, and 9 bases lay in between. Germline CDR1 reads SNHLY; CDR2 reads FYNNEI. The CDR3 sequence is 13 residues long. The CDR3 loop is CASTPDTNYGYTF. As DNA, the CDR3 is TGTGCCAGCACCCCGGACACTAACTATGGCTACACCTTC.

The rearrangement joins TRBV4-2 to TRBJ2-7; D is ambiguous. The germline V gene encodes CDR1 LGHNA and CDR2 YNFKEQ. The CDR3 is 16 residues long. V lost 4 bases to trimming and J lost 6 bases, with 22 bases between them. The CDR3 region is CASSLDPSTIEREQYF. The CDR3 DNA reads TGTGCCAGCAGCCTTGACCCCTCGACGATCGAGCGCGAGCAGTACTTC.

This clone was recorded once. The sample contains more than one DNA sequence encoding this CDR3. The gene calls are TRBV5-1 and TRBJ1-2, with TRBD1 matching over 8 bases. Trimming cost V 0 bases and J 6 bases; bases outside gene matches: 4. Germline-derived CDR1 and CDR2 are SGHRS and YFSETQ. CDR3 length equals 14 residues. The CDR3 spells CASSLAGTGNGYTF. Here the CDR3 DNA reads TGCGCCAGCAGCTTGGCGGGGACAGGAAATGGCTACACCTTC.

The rearrangement joins TRBV19 to TRBJ1-4; 10 bases fit TRBD1. The CDR3 runs to 17 residues. V dropped 3 bases and J dropped 3; count of bases not matched to a gene: 7. Germline V gives CDR1 LNHDA, CDR2 SQIVND (reference sequence). CDR3 nucleotide sequence: TGTGCCAGTAGTATTGGGGGACAGGGGCTTTCTAATGAAAAACTGTTTTTT. Translating gives CASSIGGQGLSNEKLFF.

This rearrangement joins TRBV7-9 to TRBJ1-1; no definite D call. Trimming left V 4 bases short and J 3 bases short, with 6 bases between. This CDR3 contains 12 residues. Germline V CDR1 and CDR2: SEHNR, FQNEAQ (reference sequence). CDR3 bases: TGTGCCAGCAGCTCAGCCTACACTGAAGCTTTCTTT. Residues: CASSSAYTEAFF. Full variable domain (missing parts from reference TRBV7-9 and TRBJ1-1): DTGVSQNPRHKITKRGQNVTFRCDPISEHNRLYWYRQTLGQGPEFLTYFQNEAQLEKSRLLSDRFSAERPKGSFSTLEIQRTEQGDSAMYLCASSSAYTEAFFGQGTRLTVV.

The count of this clone is one. The chain has TRBV6-1 and TRBJ2-2, with D tentatively TRBD1 (5 bases). Trimming left V 4 bases short and J 4 bases short, with 16 bases between. There are 16 residues in the CDR3. Germline assignment: CDR1 MNHNS and CDR2 SASEGT. The CDR3 reads CASSGTLTVLTGELFF. CDR3 DNA sequence: TGTGCCAGCAGTGGAACCTTGACAGTCCTCACCGGGGAGCTGTTTTTT.

A single count supports this clone. This sequence joins TRBV27 and TRBJ2-5, with 15 bases aligning to TRBD2. The CDR3 extends over 18 amino acids. Looked up from germline, CDR1 is MNHEY and CDR2 is SMNVEV (reference sequence). V shed 3 bases and J 2 bases; nucleotides not matched to a gene: 7. The CDR3 spells CASSFLGLAGGQQETQYF. In nucleotides, the CDR3 is TGTGCCAGCAGTTTCCTAGGACTAGCGGGGGGGCAGCAAGAGACCCAGTACTTC.

V and J are TRBV7-3 and TRBJ2-1; the D gene could be TRBD1 or TRBD2 (5 bases each). The CDR3 consists of 15 residues. Germline V gene data show CDR1 as SGHTA and CDR2 as FQGTGA. Trimming removed 5 bases at V and 0 bases at J, with 11 bases between. CDR3 protein: CASSPDGGSYNEQFF. DNA for the CDR3: TGTGCCAGCAGCCCTGATGGGGGCTCCTACAATGAGCAGTTCTTC.

The chain combines TRBV10-1 with TRBJ2-1; 10 bases fit TRBD2. The CDR3 runs 16 residues. Germline V gives CDR1 WNHNN, CDR2 SYGVQD (reference sequence). V was clipped by 3 bases and J by 7 bases; unmatched bases: 9. DNA of the CDR3: TGCGCCAGCAGTGAATCCCCAGCGGGAGGGGGTAATGAGCAGTTCTTC. As protein: CASSESPAGGGNEQFF.

This chain uses TRBV28 with TRBJ2-3, with 11 bases identical to TRBD2. The trim removed 5 bases at V and 2 bases at J, leaving 12 bases unmatched. CDR1 and CDR2 (germline): MDHEN, SYDVKM. This CDR3 comprises 18 residues. The CDR3 DNA sequence: TGTGCCAGCAGTCTCCCCCCGGGGACTAGCGGTGACACAGATACGCAGTATTTT. It encodes CASSLPPGTSGDTDTQYF.

This chain joins TRBV28 and TRBJ1-5, with 9 positions matching TRBD1. The V gene end was trimmed by 5 bases and the J gene end by 2 bases; junction bases not matched to a gene: 4. CDR3 length: 15 amino acids. CDR1 is MDHEN and CDR2 is SYDVKM in the germline V gene. The DNA of the CDR3 is TGTGCCAGCAGTGATAGGACAGGGGGCAATCAGCCCCAGCATTTT. Translation gives CASSDRTGGNQPQHF.

The CDR3 reads CASSLLDTPEQFF. As DNA, the CDR3 is TGTGCCAGCAGCTTGCTGGACACACCAGAGCAGTTCTTC. The chain joins TRBV5-4 to TRBJ2-1; maybe TRBD1 (5 bases). CDR1 SGHNT and CDR2 YYREEE come from the germline V gene (reference sequence). The V end was cut by 1 base, the J end by 10 bases, with 12 bases between. This CDR3 region has 13 residues. The whole variable domain, remainder taken from reference TRBV5-4 and TRBJ2-1, is ETGVTQSPTHLIKTRGQQVTLRCSSQSGHNTVSWYQQALGQGPQFIFQYYREEENGRGNFPPRFSGLQFPNYSSELNVNALELDDSALYLCASSLLDTPEQFFGPGTRLTVL.

The chain employs TRBV4-3 and TRBJ2-7; 8 bases map to TRBD1. The trim removed 0 bases at V and 7 bases at J, leaving 8 bases unmatched. The CDR3 is made up of 15 amino acids. CDR1 is LGHNA and CDR2 is YSLEER in the germline V gene. The CDR3 is CASSQDWRTGSEQYF. The CDR3 coding sequence is TGCGCCAGCAGCCAAGATTGGAGGACAGGGTCTGAGCAGTACTTC.

V is TRBV18 and J is TRBJ1-1; 7 bases are a match to TRBD1. J gave up 0 bases and V 5 bases, and 3 bases lay outside the gene matches. Germline-derived CDR1 and CDR2 are KGHSH and LQKENI. The CDR3 runs to 14 residues. The CDR3 sequence: CASSSGQVNTEAFF. The CDR3 region has the DNA TGTGCCAGCTCATCCGGACAGGTGAACACTGAAGCTTTCTTT.

This chain links TRBV12-2 with TRBJ1-1. TRBV12-2 is listed as a pseudogene. This CDR3 has 12 amino acids. CDR3 sequence reads: CASRLVHLEAFF. DNA for the CDR3: TGTGCAAGTCGCTTAGTCCACCTTGAAGCTTTCTTT.

Notes on this clone: Other DNA variants within this sample encode the same CDR3. The chain links TRBV9 to TRBJ2-7; either TRBD1 or TRBD2 may fit D (5 bases each). With 0 bases removed from V and 0 bases from J, the gap between germline ends came to 10 bases. Germline CDR1 and CDR2: SGDLS and YYNGEE. The CDR3 runs 15 residues. For the CDR3, the DNA is TGTGCCAGCAGCGTAGGAGGGGCAAGCTCCTACGAGCAGTACTTC. It is translated as CASSVGGASSYEQYF.

This chain joins TRBV4-3 and TRBJ2-1; a weak D match, TRBD2 (7 bases). V gave up 1 base and J gave up 6 bases, with 22 bases separating them. There are 18 residues in the CDR3. The V gene's germline CDR1 is LGHNA and CDR2 YSLEER. In nucleotides, the CDR3 is TGCGCCAGCAGCCAAGGATATATTAGGGGGGAGGGCGGCAATGAGCAGTTCTTC. Its protein product is CASSQGYIRGEGGNEQFF.

This sequence joins TRBV6-1 and TRBJ2-7, with D perhaps matching TRBD1 (6 bases). Germline values: CDR1 MNHNS, CDR2 SASEGT. This CDR3 region has 13 residues. The V end was cut by 6 bases, the J end by 2 bases, with 11 bases between. CDR3 residues: CASRYDRTYEQYF. DNA for the CDR3: TGTGCCAGCAGGTACGACAGGACCTACGAGCAGTACTTC.

The chain is built from TRBV2 and TRBJ1-5, with 9 positions matching TRBD1. The V segment lost 3 bases and the J segment 3 bases; nucleotides outside the gene matches: 9. The CDR3 contains 17 residues. Germline CDR1 reads SNHLY; CDR2 reads FYNNEI. The CDR3 spells CASSEFWDRVSNQPQHF. CDR3 bases: TGTGCCAGCAGTGAGTTTTGGGACAGGGTTTCCAATCAGCCCCAGCATTTT.

This rearrangement joins TRBV19 to TRBJ2-2, with TRBD2 matching 11 bases. With 3 bases clipped from V and 0 bases from J, the junction kept 3 bases outside the gene matches. The CDR3 loop spans 17 amino acids. Germline assignment: CDR1 LNHDA and CDR2 SQIVND (reference sequence). The CDR3 DNA reads TGTGCCAGTAGTATCGTACTAGCGGGAGCGAACACCGGGGAGCTGTTTTTT. Translating it yields CASSIVLAGANTGELFF.

In DNA, the CDR3 is TGCAGCGTTGGTCCCCCCGGCCACGAGCAGTACTTC. It yields the protein CSVGPPGHEQYF. V usage is TRBV29-1 and J usage is TRBJ2-7, with no clear D. Germline loops: CDR1 SQVTM, CDR2 ANQGSEA. With 4 bases removed from V and 5 bases from J, the gap between germline ends came to 12 bases. The CDR3 has 12 amino acids.

This chain uses TRBV7-9 with TRBJ2-3; 8 bases agree with TRBD2. V lost 7 bases and J lost 0; bases outside the gene matches: 6. Germline V lookup: CDR1 SEHNR, CDR2 FQNEAQ (reference sequence). This CDR3 has 15 amino acids. For the CDR3, the DNA is TGTGCCAGCACAACTAGCGGCCCGAGCACAGATACGCAGTATTTT. This translates into CASTTSGPSTDTQYF.

V usage is TRBV7-9 and J usage is TRBJ2-7, with a tentative D call TRBD1 (7 bases). Germline V CDR1 and CDR2: SEHNR, FQNEAQ (reference sequence). V lost 5 bases and J 2 bases, leaving 10 bases between the germline ends. The CDR3 length is 13 residues. The CDR3 loop reads CASSAGQPYEQYF. CDR3 DNA: TGTGCCAGCAGCGCGGGACAGCCCTACGAGCAGTACTTC.

This clone was detected once. The chain recombines TRBV4-3 with TRBJ2-7; perhaps TRBD2 as D (6 bases). The ends were cut back, 4 bases at V and 0 bases at J, with 19 bases in the middle. The V gene's germline CDR1 is LGHNA and CDR2 YSLEER. The CDR3 is 17 residues long. The CDR3 DNA reads TGCGCCAGCAGCCCCAGCCTACTAGCTTACAGCTCCTACGAGCAGTACTTC. This gives the protein CASSPSLLAYSSYEQYF.

The chain links TRBV19 to TRBJ2-7; 8 bases are shared with TRBD1. V lost 11 bases to trimming and J lost 2 bases; unmatched junction nucleotides: 11. Germline loops: CDR1 LNHDA, CDR2 SQIVND (reference sequence). This CDR3 is 14 amino acids long. CDR3 sequence: CASSPQGATYEQYF. CDR3 DNA sequence: TGTGCCTCCTCACCCCAGGGGGCCACCTACGAGCAGTACTTC.

V and J are TRBV5-6 and TRBJ1-4; a possible D gene is TRBD1 (6 bases). CDR3 length: 14 amino acids. CDR1 and CDR2 from the germline V gene are SGHDT and YYEEEE. The ends were cut back, 2 bases at V and 3 bases at J, with 8 bases in the middle. The CDR3 reads CASSFGQSNEKLFF. CDR3 nucleotides: TGTGCCAGCAGCTTCGGACAGTCTAATGAAAAACTGTTTTTT.

As concerns this clone: At one boundary the junction diverges from the germline segment, which might be a read error. This sequence joins TRBV7-7 and TRBJ2-2, with 7 bases matching TRBD2. Germline lookup yields CDR1 SSHAT and CDR2 FNYEAQ (reference sequence). The CDR3 contains 18 residues. The DNA for the CDR3 is TGTGCTAGCAGACAAATTAGTGGGAGGGTGGCCGACACCGGGGAGCTGTTTTTT. This encodes CASRQISGRVADTGELFF.

The chain is built from TRBV5-6 and TRBJ2-3; D might be TRBD1 (7 bases). Germline V CDR1 and CDR2: SGHDT, YYEEEE. Trimming removed 1 base at V and 4 bases at J, with 10 bases between. This CDR3 is built from 14 residues. The CDR3 DNA sequence: TGTGCCAGCAGCTTGACAGGGGAGGCAGATACGCAGTATTTT. Translating it yields CASSLTGEADTQYF.

The V call is TRBV27, the J call TRBJ2-3, with 14 bases matching TRBD2. V gave up 8 bases and J gave up 3 bases; unmatched junction bases: 7. Germline assignment: CDR1 MNHEY and CDR2 SMNVEV (reference sequence). The CDR3 runs to 16 residues. CDR3 region: CASVRLAGGLTDTQYF. CDR3 DNA: TGTGCCAGCGTCCGACTAGCGGGAGGGTTGACAGATACGCAGTATTTT.

V gene TRBV7-6 combines with J gene TRBJ1-1; tentative D call: TRBD1 (5 bases). Trimming left V 5 bases short and J 1 base short, with 8 bases between. The CDR3 loop spans 13 amino acids. Looked up from germline, CDR1 is SGHVS and CDR2 is FNYEAQ. The CDR3 here is CASSPGGNTEAFF. The CDR3, as DNA: TGTGCCAGCAGCCCCGGGGGGAACACTGAAGCTTTCTTT.